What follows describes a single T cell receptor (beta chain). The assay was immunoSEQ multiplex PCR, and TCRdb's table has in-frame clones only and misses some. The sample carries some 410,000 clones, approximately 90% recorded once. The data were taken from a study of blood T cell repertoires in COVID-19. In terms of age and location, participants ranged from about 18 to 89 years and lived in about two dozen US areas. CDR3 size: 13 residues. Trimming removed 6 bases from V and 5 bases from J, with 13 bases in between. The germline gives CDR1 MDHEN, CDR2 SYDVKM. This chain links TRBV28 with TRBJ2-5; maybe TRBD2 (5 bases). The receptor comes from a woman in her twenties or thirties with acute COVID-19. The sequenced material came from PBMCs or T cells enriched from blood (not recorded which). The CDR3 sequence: CASSTEVIETQYF. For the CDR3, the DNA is TGTGCCAGCAGCACGGAGGTGATCGAGACCCAGTACTTC.